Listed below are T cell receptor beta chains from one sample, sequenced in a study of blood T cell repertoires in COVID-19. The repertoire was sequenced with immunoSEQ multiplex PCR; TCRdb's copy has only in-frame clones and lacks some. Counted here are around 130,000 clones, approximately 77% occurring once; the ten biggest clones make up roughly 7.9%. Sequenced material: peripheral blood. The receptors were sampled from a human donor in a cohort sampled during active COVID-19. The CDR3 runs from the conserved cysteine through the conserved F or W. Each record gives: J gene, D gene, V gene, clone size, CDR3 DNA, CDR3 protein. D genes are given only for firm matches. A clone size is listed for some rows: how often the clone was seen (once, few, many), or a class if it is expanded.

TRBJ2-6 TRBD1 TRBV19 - TGTGCCAGTAGTGTCACAGGGGAACCTGACGGGGCCAACGTCCTGACTTTC CASSVTGEPDGANVLTF
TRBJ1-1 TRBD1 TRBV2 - TGTGCCAGCAGGGGGGTAGGGGGCTGGAACACTGAAGCTTTCTTT CASRGVGGWNTEAFF
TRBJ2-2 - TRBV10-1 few TGCGCCAGCAGTGGACTAATGAACACCGGGGAGCTGTTTTTT CASSGLMNTGELFF
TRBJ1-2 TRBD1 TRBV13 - TGTGCCAGCAGCGCCGGGACAGGGAAGGAGGACTATGGCTACACCTTC CASSAGTGKEDYGYTF
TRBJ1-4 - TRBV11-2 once TGTGCCAGCAGCTTATTTAGAAATGAAAAACTGTTTTTT CASSLFRNEKLFF
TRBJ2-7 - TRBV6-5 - TGTGCCAGCAGTTACTCGATCTCCGGGGGCGAGCAGTACTTC CASSYSISGGEQYF
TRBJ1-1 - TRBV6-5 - TGTGCCAGCGCAGGGGATAACACTGAAGCTTTCTTT CASAGDNTEAFF
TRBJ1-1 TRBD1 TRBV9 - TGTGCCAGCAGCTCCAGGACAGGGACAAACACTGAAGCTTTCTTT CASSSRTGTNTEAFF
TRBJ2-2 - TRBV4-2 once TGTGCCAGCAGCCAAGATCTCGCGGGCTCGAACACCGGGGAGCTGTTTTTT CASSQDLAGSNTGELFF
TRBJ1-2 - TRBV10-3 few TGTGCCATCAGTGAGGGCACAGCTAACTATGGCTACACCTTC CAISEGTANYGYTF
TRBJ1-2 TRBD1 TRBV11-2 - TGTGCCAGCAGCTTAGCCCCCCCTGGGACAGGGGCGCGCTACACCTTC CASSLAPPGTGARYTF
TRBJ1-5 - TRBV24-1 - TGTGCCACCAGTGATGGGGCCGGGAGCAATCAGCTCCAGCATTTT CATSDGAGSNQLQHF
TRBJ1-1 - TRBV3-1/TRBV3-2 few TGTGCCAGCAGCCAAGGGAGGGGTGGGACTGAAGCTTTCTTT CASSQGRGGTEAFF
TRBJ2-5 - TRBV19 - TGTGCCAGTAGTATGAGGGAGACCCAGTACTTC CASSMRETQYF
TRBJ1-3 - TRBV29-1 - TGCAGCGTTGAACGGGGAAACACCATATATTTT CSVERGNTIYF
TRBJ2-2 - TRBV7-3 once TGTGCCAGCAGCTTAGATCCTATGGGGGCTGGCGGGGAGCTGTTTTTT CASSLDPMGAGGELFF
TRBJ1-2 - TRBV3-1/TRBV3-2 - TGTGCCAGCAGCCAAGAGCGATGGGAGGATGGCTACACCTTC CASSQERWEDGYTF
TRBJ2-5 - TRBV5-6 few TGTGCCAGCAGCTTGCGAGGGGGAGAGACCCAGTACTTC CASSLRGGETQYF
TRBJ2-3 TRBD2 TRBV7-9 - TGTGCCAGCAGCTTCGGGGGGGCCACAGATACGCAGTATTTT CASSFGGATDTQYF
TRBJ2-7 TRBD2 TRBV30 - TGTGCCTGGAGTGTCACATATCCTAGCGGGGGCCGCTACGAGCAGTACTTC CAWSVTYPSGGRYEQYF
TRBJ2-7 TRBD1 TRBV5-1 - TGCGCCAGCAGCTCCGGACAGGGGGTCTGGTACGAGCAGTACTTC CASSSGQGVWYEQYF
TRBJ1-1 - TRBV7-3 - TGTGCCAGCAGCTCCACACCGGGATCTGAAGCTTTCTTT CASSSTPGSEAFF
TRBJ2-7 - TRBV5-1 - TGCGCCAGCAGCCCGCAAGGGGCGGACCAACTCGGCTACGAGCAGTACTTC CASSPQGADQLGYEQYF
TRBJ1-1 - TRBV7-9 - TGTGCCAGCAGCTTACCAGAGAACACTGAAGCTTTCTTT CASSLPENTEAFF
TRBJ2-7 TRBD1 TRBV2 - TGTGCCAGCAGTGAAGAGGGACAGGGGTCCTACGAGCAGTACTTC CASSEEGQGSYEQYF
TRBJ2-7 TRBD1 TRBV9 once TGTGCCAGCAGCGTTACCGGGACAGGGGTATACGAGCAGTACTTC CASSVTGTGVYEQYF
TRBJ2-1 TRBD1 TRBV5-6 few TGTGCCAGCATGTCCGGGGACAGCTCCTACAATGAGCAGTTCTTC CASMSGDSSYNEQFF
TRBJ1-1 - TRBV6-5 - TGTGCCAGCAGTATACAGGGTCCAATGAACACTGAAGCTTTCTTT CASSIQGPMNTEAFF
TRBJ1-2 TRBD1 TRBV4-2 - TGTGCCAGCAGCCAAGACGGAGACAGGGGGTTTGGCTACACCTTC CASSQDGDRGFGYTF
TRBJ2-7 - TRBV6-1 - TGTGCCAGCAGTGAATTGGGGGGAGGATACGAGCAGTACTTC CASSELGGGYEQYF
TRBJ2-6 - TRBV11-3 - TGTGCCAGCAGCCCCAGGGATACTGGGGCCAACGTCCTGACTTTC CASSPRDTGANVLTF
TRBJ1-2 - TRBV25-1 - TGTGCCAGCAGTGAATTTCTATCGGAGATCTATGGCTACACCTTC CASSEFLSEIYGYTF
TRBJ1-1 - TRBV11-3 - TGTGCCAGCAGCTCCCCAACTCAAACTTTCTTT CASSSPTQTFF
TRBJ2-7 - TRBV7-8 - TGTGCCAGCAGCCCCTCCGGAGCATGGGAGCAGTACTTC CASSPSGAWEQYF
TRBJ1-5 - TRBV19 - TGTGCCAGTAGTGACAGTGTTAGCAATCAGCCCCAGCATTTT CASSDSVSNQPQHF
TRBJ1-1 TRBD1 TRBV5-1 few TGCGCCAGCAGCTTGGAGGGGGCCACTGAAGCTTTCTTT CASSLEGATEAFF
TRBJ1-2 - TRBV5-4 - TGTGCCAGCAGCTTTAGGGCAGGGAACTATGGCTACACCTTC CASSFRAGNYGYTF
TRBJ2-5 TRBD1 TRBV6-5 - TGTGCCAGCAGGACGGACAGGTTCGGGGAGACCCAGTACTTC CASRTDRFGETQYF
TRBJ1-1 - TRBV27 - TGTGCCAGCAGTTTGGGGAGGGGCACTGAAGCTTTCTTT CASSLGRGTEAFF
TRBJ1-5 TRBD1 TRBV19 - TGTGCCAGTAGTACTACAGGGGATCAGCCCCAGCATTTT CASSTTGDQPQHF
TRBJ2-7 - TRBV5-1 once TGCGCCAGCAGCTTGGACCAGGGTGAAGAGCAGTACTTC CASSLDQGEEQYF
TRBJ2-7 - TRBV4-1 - TGCGCCAGTTCGGAGGGCCCCGAGCAGTACTTC CASSEGPEQYF
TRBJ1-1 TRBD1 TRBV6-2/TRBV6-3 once TGTGCCAGCAGTTCTTTACAGGGGCTGGATACTGAAGCTTTCTTT CASSSLQGLDTEAFF
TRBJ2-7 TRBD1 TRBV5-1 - TGCGCCAGCAGCTTGGGGACAGGGGCTCTGTACGAGCAGTACTTC CASSLGTGALYEQYF
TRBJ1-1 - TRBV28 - TGTGCCAGCAGTTTCTGGGGGGGGAACACTGAAGCTTTCTTT CASSFWGGNTEAFF
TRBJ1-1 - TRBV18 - TGTGCCAGCTCACCTTTAGCCGCCGGGGGAGGGAACACTGAAGCTTTCTTT CASSPLAAGGGNTEAFF
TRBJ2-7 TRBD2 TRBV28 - TGTGCCAGCAGCCCGCTAGCGGAGTCCTACGAGCAGTACTTC CASSPLAESYEQYF
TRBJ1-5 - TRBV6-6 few TGTGCCAGCAGTTACTTCTCCGCAGGCAATCAGCCCCAGCATTTT CASSYFSAGNQPQHF
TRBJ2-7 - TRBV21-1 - TGTGCCAGCACGAAGACAGCCACGACCTACGAGCAGTACTTC CASTKTATTYEQYF
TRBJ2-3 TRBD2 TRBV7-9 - TGTGCCAGCAGCTCTGGACTAGCGGCCACGGGAGATACGCAGTATTTT CASSSGLAATGDTQYF
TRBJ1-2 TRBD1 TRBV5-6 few TGTGCCAGCAGCCGGGGACAGGGTGAAGGCTACACCTTC CASSRGQGEGYTF
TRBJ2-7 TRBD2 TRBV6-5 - TGTGCCAGCAGCCACCCGGGGGGAGGCACATACGAGCAGTACTTC CASSHPGGGTYEQYF